What follows are 11 T cell receptor beta chains derived from one specimen sequenced in a study of early T cells in non-severe SARS-CoV-2 infection. In TCRdb, the 5' RACE reads were re-called with MiXCR into one record per CDR3 protein. Of roughly 41,000 distinct CDR3 sequences in the sample, roughly 5% were seen once. The sample consisted of whole blood. The receptors were sampled from an adult who was a healthcare worker with PCR-confirmed SARS-CoV-2 infection or an uninfected control (not recorded which).

There are a few counts of this clonotype. The rearrangement joins TRBV6-6 to TRBJ1-2, with TRBD1 matching over 8 bases. Germline values: CDR1 MNHNY, CDR2 SVGAGI (reference sequence). The CDR3 has 18 residues. J lost 3 bases, V lost 2 bases, and 14 bases had no gene match. DNA for the CDR3: TGTGCCAGCAGTTACCTCCACCCTTGGACAGGGAATGACTATGGCTACACCTTC. Translated: CASSYLHPWTGNDYGYTF.

About this clonotype itself: A much larger clone lies one base from this, so it may be a read error. V gene TRBV30 combines with J gene TRBJ1-2, with D unclear. This CDR3 region has 13 residues. Per the germline V gene, CDR1 is GTSNPN and CDR2 is SVGIG (reference sequence). The CDR3: CGSKGEYNYGYTF. The CDR3 region has the DNA TGTGGGAGTAAGGGCGAATATAACTATGGCTACACCTTC.

This clonotype was picked up a small number of times. This chain joins TRBV10-3 and TRBJ2-4; the D gene is possibly TRBD1 (6 bases). The CDR3 is made up of 12 amino acids. The V gene lost 8 bases and the J gene lost 1 base, with 6 bases spanning the gap. The V gene's germline CDR1 is ENHRY and CDR2 SYGVKD. CDR3 bases: TGTGCCATCGGACAGGCCAAAAACATTCAGTACTTC. This translates into CAIGQAKNIQYF.

This clonotype was seen only a few times. This chain joins TRBV11-2 and TRBJ2-7; possible D gene TRBD1, 6 bases. Per the germline V gene, CDR1 is SGHAT and CDR2 is FQNNGV. The CDR3 totals 15 residues. Trimming shortened V by 4 bases and J by 0 bases, and 13 bases separated the two germline ends. DNA for the CDR3: TGTGCCAGCAGCTCAGGACAGACTTACTCCTACGAGCAGTACTTC. Residues: CASSSGQTYSYEQYF. The whole variable domain, remainder taken from reference TRBV11-2 and TRBJ2-7, is EAGVAQSPRYKIIEKRQSVAFWCNPISGHATLYWYQQILGQGPKLLIQFQNNGVVDDSQLPKDRFSAERLKGVDSTLKIQPAKLEDSAVYLCASSSGQTYSYEQYFGPGTRLTVT.

The chain joins TRBV7-2 to TRBJ1-1; D gene ambiguous. The CDR3 has 13 residues. V dropped 2 bases and J dropped 0 bases, with 4 bases sitting between them. Germline lookup yields CDR1 SGHTA and CDR2 FQGNSA. CDR3 sequence: CASSLKVNTEAFF. CDR3 in DNA: TGTGCCAGCAGCTTAAAGGTGAACACTGAAGCTTTCTTT.

The chain combines TRBV20-1 with TRBJ2-3; 9 nucleotides match TRBD2. The V and J ends lost 6 bases and 4 bases, in that order; junction bases with no gene match: 5. The CDR3 sequence is 13 residues long. The germline V gene has CDR1 DFQATT and CDR2 SNEGSKA (reference sequence). As DNA, the CDR3 is TGCAGTGCCACCGTAGCGGGGGCAGATACGCAGTATTTT. Encoded protein: CSATVAGADTQYF.

This clonotype is medium-sized within its sample. The chain carries TRBV7-9 and TRBJ1-5; D possibly corresponds to TRBD1 (5 bases). The CDR3 extends over 14 amino acids. The V end lost 4 bases, the J end lost 4 bases, and 11 bases lay between the germline ends. The germline V gene has CDR1 SEHNR and CDR2 FQNEAQ (reference sequence). CDR3 residues: CASSSGGTNQPQHF. CDR3 nucleotide sequence: TGTGCCAGCAGCTCTGGGGGGACGAATCAGCCCCAGCATTTT.

In its sample, this clonotype was seen many times. CDR3 DNA: TGTGCCAGCAGTTGGGGGGGTCAGAACACTGAAGCTTTCTTT. As protein: CASSWGGQNTEAFF. The chain links TRBV6-6 to TRBJ1-1, with TRBD1 as a possible D gene (5 bases). The CDR3 extends over 14 amino acids. Deletions cut 4 bases from V and 1 base from J, with 10 bases between. Germline CDR1 MNHNY, CDR2 SVGAGI (reference sequence).

The CDR3 region has the DNA TGCGCCAGCAGCTTGGGGGCTCTGGGTCCCACAGATACGCAGTATTTT. It specifies CASSLGALGPTDTQYF. This rearrangement joins TRBV5-1 to TRBJ2-3; D remains ambiguous. The CDR3 has 16 residues. CDR1 and CDR2 from the germline V gene are SGHRS and YFSETQ. The V end lost 0 bases, the J end lost 2 bases, and 13 bases lay between the germline ends.

V is TRBV29-1 and J is TRBJ2-7; possibly TRBD2 for D (5 bases). The CDR3 is 13 residues long. Germline lookup yields CDR1 SQVTM and CDR2 ANQGSEA. V was cut by 6 bases and J by 5 bases, with 17 bases left in between. The CDR3 DNA reads TGCAGCGTAATGAAGGATGGGAGAGACGAGCAGTACTTC. As protein: CSVMKDGRDEQYF.

In its sample, this clonotype was seen many times. This chain uses TRBV20-1 with TRBJ1-4; D unresolved. V was cut by 3 bases and J by 8 bases, with 16 bases left in between. The CDR3 runs to 14 residues. CDR1 is DFQATT and CDR2 is SNEGSKA in the germline V gene (reference sequence). CDR3 in DNA: TGCAGTGCTAGTAACGCGTTTGATCGAGAAAAACTGTTTTTT. Protein: CSASNAFDREKLFF.